These 28 T cell receptor beta chains were all obtained from the same sample, sequenced in a study of T cells in Graves' hyperthyroidism and ophthalmopathy. RNA transcripts yielded amplified TCR beta CDR3 regions. HTBI primers drove first-round RT-PCR of the TCR CDR3. TCRdb recomputed calls from the multiplex PCR reads with MiXCR, one row per CDR3 protein. The sample contains 350,000 to 450,000 distinct CDR3 sequences, approximately 18% of which appear only once. Sequenced: blood. Receptors were obtained from a woman in her twenties or thirties with Graves' hyperthyroidism that later progressed to Graves' ophthalmopathy.

Ten or more counts support this clonotype. This chain joins TRBV20-1 and TRBJ2-2; D is uncertain. Trimming removed 0 bases at V and 7 bases at J, with 6 bases between. Looked up from germline, CDR1 is DFQATT and CDR2 is SNEGSKA (reference sequence). CDR3 length equals 12 residues. The CDR3 reads CSARDRHGELFF. CDR3 nucleotide sequence: TGCAGTGCTAGAGATCGTCACGGGGAGCTGTTTTTT.

The chain links TRBV28 to TRBJ1-5; D is perhaps TRBD1 (5 bases). CDR1 and CDR2 (germline): MDHEN, SYDVKM. The CDR3 is made up of 14 amino acids. The V end was cut by 1 base, the J end by 5 bases, with 9 bases between. The CDR3, as DNA: TGTGCCAGCAGTTTATCGTCCAGGGATCAGCCCCAGCATTTT. Translation gives CASSLSSRDQPQHF.

In this sample, this clonotype turned up many times. The genes are TRBV2 and TRBJ1-6; tentatively, D is TRBD1 (5 bases). The germline V gene encodes CDR1 SNHLY and CDR2 FYNNEI. The CDR3 spans 13 residues. Trimming took off 4 bases at V and 8 bases at J, with 9 bases between the two ends. In DNA, the CDR3 is TGTGCCAGCAGTGCCCAGGGACATTCACCCCTCCACTTT. Its translation is CASSAQGHSPLHF.

This clonotype was counted only a few times. This sequence joins TRBV7-9 and TRBJ1-1, with no clear D. V was clipped by 5 bases and J by 4 bases, with 11 bases between them. The CDR3 has 13 amino acids. Looked up from germline, CDR1 is SEHNR and CDR2 is FQNEAQ (reference sequence). The CDR3 DNA is TGTGCCAGCAGCGTCCGGGAAGGCACTGAAGCTTTCTTT. It translates to CASSVREGTEAFF. The entire variable domain, with the rest obtained from reference TRBV7-9 and TRBJ1-1, is as follows: DTGVSQNPRHKITKRGQNVTFRCDPISEHNRLYWYRQTLGQGPEFLTYFQNEAQLEKSRLLSDRFSAERPKGSFSTLEIQRTEQGDSAMYLCASSVREGTEAFFGQGTRLTVV.

This clonotype came up many times. The gene calls are TRBV28 and TRBJ2-7; TRBD1 matches at 9 bases. J lost 5 bases, V lost 6 bases, and 5 bases had no gene match. The CDR3 is made up of 13 amino acids. Per the germline V gene, CDR1 is MDHEN and CDR2 is SYDVKM. The CDR3 nucleotides are TGTGCCAGCAGGGGGACAGGGCTCAACGAGCAGTACTTC. Protein product: CASRGTGLNEQYF.

The rearrangement links TRBV6-1 to TRBJ1-1; D is uncertain. The CDR3 runs 15 residues. V was clipped by 0 bases and J by 4 bases, with 12 bases between them. Germline CDR1 and CDR2: MNHNS and SASEGT. The CDR3, as DNA: TGTGCCAGCAGTGAAGCCCGGCTTGGCGGCACTGAAGCTTTCTTT. It codes for CASSEARLGGTEAFF.

This chain joins TRBV19 and TRBJ1-5; 7 bases are shared with TRBD1. Germline V gene sequence: CDR1 LNHDA, CDR2 SQIVND (reference sequence). This CDR3 region has 18 residues. With V trimmed by 3 bases and J by 7 bases, 18 bases remained unmatched. The chain's CDR3 is CASSIFASNRGRGQPQHF. CDR3 DNA: TGTGCCAGTAGTATTTTTGCTAGTAACAGGGGAAGAGGACAGCCCCAGCATTTT.

This sequence joins TRBV29-1 and TRBJ1-1, with 7 bases aligning to TRBD1. The germline gives CDR1 SQVTM, CDR2 ANQGSEA. Germline trimming cut 7 bases from V and 8 bases from J; bases unmatched to any gene: 10. The CDR3 is made up of 12 amino acids. CDR3: CSGRDRSPEAFF. CDR3 DNA sequence: TGCAGCGGCCGGGACAGAAGCCCGGAAGCTTTCTTT.

This clonotype was counted at least ten times. The rearrangement links TRBV18 to TRBJ2-7, with TRBD1 matching 9 bases. The germline V gene encodes CDR1 KGHSH and CDR2 LQKENI. The V segment lost 2 bases and the J segment 3 bases; nucleotides outside the gene matches: 8. This CDR3 has 16 amino acids. The CDR3 loop is CASSPKSATGGYEQYF. CDR3 DNA sequence: TGTGCCAGCTCACCAAAGTCTGCGACAGGGGGCTACGAGCAGTACTTC.

This clonotype was detected many times. The chain uses TRBV29-1 and TRBJ1-5; D uncertain. This CDR3 has 13 residues. Deletions cut 4 bases from V and 3 bases from J, with 10 bases between. Looked up from germline, CDR1 is SQVTM and CDR2 is ANQGSEA. The CDR3 protein is CSVGGFDNQPQHF. DNA of the CDR3: TGCAGCGTTGGAGGGTTTGACAATCAGCCCCAGCATTTT. The entire variable domain, with the rest obtained from reference TRBV29-1 and TRBJ1-5, is as follows: SAVISQKPSRDICQRGTSLTIQCQVDSQVTMMFWYRQQPGQSLTLIATANQGSEATYESGFVIDKFPISRPNLTFSTLTVSNMSPEDSSIYLCSVGGFDNQPQHFGDGTRLSIL.

This clonotype was observed once. V and J are TRBV2 and TRBJ2-3; no reliable D call. CDR3 length: 12 amino acids. V was pared by 8 bases and J by 0 bases, with 6 bases between. The germline gives CDR1 SNHLY, CDR2 FYNNEI. The CDR3 reads CASAASTDTQYF. CDR3 coding DNA: TGTGCCAGCGCAGCTAGCACAGATACGCAGTATTTT.

This clonotype was found a few times. The gene calls are TRBV7-2 and TRBJ2-1; tentative D call: TRBD2 (7 bases). This CDR3 comprises 14 residues. The V end was cut by 3 bases, the J end by 6 bases, with 12 bases between. Germline CDR1 reads SGHTA; CDR2 reads FQGNSA. CDR3 DNA: TGTGCCAGCAGCTTTTGGGGGGGCATCAATGAGCAGTTCTTC. Translation gives CASSFWGGINEQFF. Full variable domain (outside the CDR3, taken from reference TRBV7-2 and TRBJ2-1): GAGVSQSPSNKVTEKGKDVELRCDPISGHTALYWYRQSLGQGLEFLIYFQGNSAPDKSGLPSDRFSAERTGGSVSTLTIQRTQQEDSAVYLCASSFWGGINEQFFGPGTRLTVL.

This clonotype was detected many times. The chain recombines TRBV2 with TRBJ1-6; D may be TRBD1 (6 bases). V lost 7 bases and J 8 bases, leaving 12 bases between the germline ends. This CDR3 has 13 amino acids. CDR1 is SNHLY, CDR2 FYNNEI, per germline. The CDR3 DNA sequence: TGTGCCAGCACCCTAACAGGGTATTCACCCCTCCACTTT. The encoded protein is CASTLTGYSPLHF.

This clonotype has a handful of counts. This chain links TRBV6-1 with TRBJ1-5; 11 positions agree with TRBD1. From germline, CDR1 is MNHNS and CDR2 SASEGT. After removal of 8 bases from V and 6 bases from J, the junction contained 15 bases not matched to a gene. The CDR3 is made up of 17 amino acids. This CDR3 is CASEDRGRLVISQPQHF. CDR3 nucleotides: TGTGCCAGCGAGGACAGGGGGCGTCTTGTAATCAGTCAGCCCCAGCATTTT.

The sample holds one count of this clonotype. This rearrangement joins TRBV27 to TRBJ1-5; D might be TRBD1 (5 bases). V lost 6 bases, J lost 2 bases, and 11 bases lay in between. Germline CDR1 and CDR2: MNHEY and SMNVEV (reference sequence). The CDR3 totals 14 residues. CDR3 nucleotide sequence: TGTGCCAGCAGGCTGGGGGTGGGCAATCAGCCCCAGCATTTT. This translates into CASRLGVGNQPQHF.

This clonotype occurred many times. The rearrangement joins TRBV5-6 to TRBJ1-1; D gene ambiguous. Germline assignment: CDR1 SGHDT and CDR2 YYEEEE. This CDR3 has 15 residues. Trimming cost V 0 bases and J 0 bases, with 9 bases left between them. This chain's CDR3 is CASSLGTVMNTEAFF. The DNA for the CDR3 is TGTGCCAGCAGCTTGGGGACGGTGATGAACACTGAAGCTTTCTTT. The whole variable domain, remainder taken from reference TRBV5-6 and TRBJ1-1, is DAGVTQSPTHLIKTRGQQVTLRCSPKSGHDTVSWYQQALGQGPQFIFQYYEEEERQRGNFPDRFSGHQFPNYSSELNVNALLLGDSALYLCASSLGTVMNTEAFFGQGTRLTVV.

In this sample, this clonotype turned up many times. J is TRBJ2-2 and V is TRBV27, with D hard to call. Trimming removed 4 bases at V and 0 bases at J, with 9 bases between. Germline CDR1 reads MNHEY; CDR2 reads SMNVEV (reference sequence). This CDR3 contains 15 residues. In DNA form, the CDR3 reads TGTGCCAGCAGTTCGACACGTGCGAACACCGGGGAGCTGTTTTTT. It encodes CASSSTRANTGELFF.

The gene calls are TRBV11-2 and TRBJ1-2, with a possible D match to TRBD1 (6 bases). The V end was cut by 6 bases, the J end by 2 bases, with 25 bases between. CDR1 and CDR2 from the germline V gene are SGHAT and FQNNGV. The CDR3 contains 18 residues. CDR3 in amino acids: CASSPAFGGPQKNYGYTF. The DNA of the CDR3 is TGTGCCAGCAGTCCGGCATTCGGGGGCCCCCAGAAAAACTATGGCTACACCTTC.

Ten or more counts support this clonotype. The chain uses TRBV7-9 and TRBJ2-3, with D unclear. Germline CDR1 is SEHNR and CDR2 is FQNEAQ (reference sequence). V lost 6 bases to trimming and J lost 5 bases, with 15 bases between them. The CDR3 loop spans 14 amino acids. The CDR3 region has the DNA TGTGCCAGCAGTTCGTCCGTAGTTGTAGATACGCAGTATTTT. Protein sequence: CASSSSVVVDTQYF.

This clonotype was picked up many times. The rearrangement links TRBV7-6 to TRBJ2-1, with D hard to call. The CDR3 has 14 amino acids. V lost 5 bases and J lost 8, with 16 bases in between. Per germline, CDR1 SGHVS and CDR2 FNYEAQ. CDR3 loop: CASSPAGPFDEQFF. In nucleotides, the CDR3 is TGTGCCAGCAGCCCCGCCGGGCCTTTCGATGAGCAGTTCTTC. Using reference TRBV7-6 and TRBJ2-1 for the parts outside the CDR3, the full variable domain is GAGVSQSPRYKVTKRGQDVALRCDPISGHVSLYWYRQALGQGPEFLTYFNYEAQQDKSGLPNDRFSAERPEGSISTLTIQRTEQRDSAMYRCASSPAGPFDEQFFGPGTRLTVL.

The sample holds many counts of this clonotype. This chain uses TRBV14 with TRBJ2-1, with a weak D call TRBD2 (5 bases). CDR1 is SGHDN and CDR2 is FVKESK in the germline V gene. CDR3 size: 14 residues. Trimming pared 4 bases from V and 8 bases from J, leaving 15 bases between. CDR3 loop: CASSRGDLRDEQFF. As DNA, the CDR3 is TGTGCCAGCAGCCGGGGAGATTTGCGGGATGAGCAGTTCTTC.

The chain combines TRBV11-2 with TRBJ2-7; 11 bases match TRBD2. V dropped 5 bases and J dropped 7; count of bases not matched to a gene: 16. The CDR3 has 17 residues. Germline loops: CDR1 SGHAT, CDR2 FQNNGV. CDR3 residues: CASSRLALAGGPGEQYF. CDR3 bases: TGTGCCAGCAGCAGGTTGGCCTTAGCGGGGGGGCCGGGTGAGCAGTACTTC.

This chain joins TRBV18 and TRBJ2-7; D might be TRBD2 (5 bases). The V end was cut by 3 bases, the J end by 4 bases, with 13 bases between. Germline assignment: CDR1 KGHSH and CDR2 LQKENI. This CDR3 region has 14 residues. The CDR3 spells CASSPLLGLYEQYF. The CDR3 DNA is TGTGCCAGCTCACCCCTACTAGGCCTATACGAGCAGTACTTC.

This clonotype turned up a few times. The rearrangement uses TRBV9 and TRBJ2-1, with 8 bases aligning to TRBD1. The germline CDR1 and CDR2 sequences are SGDLS and YYNGEE. The V gene end was trimmed by 0 bases and the J gene end by 6 bases; junction bases not matched to a gene: 5. This CDR3 spans 15 amino acids. The DNA of the CDR3 is TGTGCCAGCAGCGTAGGCCAGGGGGCGGGCAATGAGCAGTTCTTC. Its protein product is CASSVGQGAGNEQFF. Variable domain in full (rest from reference TRBV9 and TRBJ2-1): DSGVTQTPKHLITATGQRVTLRCSPRSGDLSVYWYQQSLDQGLQFLIQYYNGEERAKGNILERFSAQQFPDLHSELNLSSLELGDSALYFCASSVGQGAGNEQFFGPGTRLTVL.

The table lists this clonotype with many counts. The chain carries TRBV11-2 and TRBJ2-7; 8 bases agree with TRBD2. Germline V gives CDR1 SGHAT, CDR2 FQNNGV. Trimming cost V 0 bases and J 4 bases; bases outside gene matches: 5. The CDR3 totals 15 residues. The CDR3 protein is CASSLDPGGGYEQYF. CDR3 bases: TGTGCCAGCAGCTTAGATCCGGGAGGGGGTTACGAGCAGTACTTC.

This chain joins TRBV6-1 and TRBJ2-7; the match to TRBD2 covers 8 bases. This CDR3 spans 13 amino acids. Germline CDR1 is MNHNS and CDR2 is SASEGT. Trimming cost V 2 bases and J 6 bases; bases outside gene matches: 3. CDR3 amino acids: CASSEQLAVEQYF. The CDR3 bases are TGTGCCAGCAGTGAACAACTAGCGGTCGAGCAGTACTTC.

V is TRBV5-5 and J is TRBJ2-2; 11 nucleotides line up with TRBD1. With V trimmed by 3 bases and J by 6 bases, 7 bases remained unmatched. Germline CDR1 is SGHKS and CDR2 is YYEKEE (reference sequence). The CDR3 has 16 amino acids. The CDR3 here is CASSSMRDRGAGELFF. CDR3 nucleotides: TGTGCCAGCAGCTCTATGCGGGACAGGGGGGCCGGGGAGCTGTTTTTT.

This clonotype was found a few times. This sequence joins TRBV7-8 and TRBJ2-1; 12 bases are a match to TRBD1. This CDR3 is 15 amino acids long. Trimming cost V 4 bases and J 7 bases; bases outside gene matches: 5. Germline V gene lookup returns CDR1 SGHVS and CDR2 FQNEAQ. The DNA of the CDR3 is TGTGCCAGCAGCTCGGGACAGGGGGCCTGGAATGAGCAGTTCTTC. Translation gives CASSSGQGAWNEQFF.